This TCR beta chain came from a study of OX40 agonist ivuxolimab in advanced cancers. General study points: Undetermined was the antigen specificity of the expanded peripheral T cells.

With autoimmune disease history or systemic immunosuppression, patients were excluded. Sequencing was performed with immunoSEQ multiplex PCR; in TCRdb, only in-frame clones are kept and a portion is missing. The sample carries over 50,000 clones, approximately 92% recorded once. Concerning this clone: Its antigen is not identified.

Germline V lookup: CDR1 SEHNR, CDR2 FQNEAQ (reference sequence). The V end was cut by 3 bases, the J end by 3 bases, with 6 bases between. The CDR3 runs 14 residues. This sequence originates from an adult with an advanced solid tumor such as melanoma, head and neck, liver or kidney cancer. The sample here was CD4+ or CD8+ T cells sorted from blood, taken in a trial of the OX40 agonist ivuxolimab. V is TRBV7-9 and J is TRBJ2-6, with unresolved D. CDR3 coding DNA: TGTGCCAGCAGCTTTTATTTTGGGGCCAACGTCCTGACTTTC. Its protein is CASSFYFGANVLTF. Based on the CDR3 plus reference TRBV7-9 and TRBJ2-6, the full variable domain is DTGVSQNPRHKITKRGQNVTFRCDPISEHNRLYWYRQTLGQGPEFLTYFQNEAQLEKSRLLSDRFSAERPKGSFSTLEIQRTEQGDSAMYLCASSFYFGANVLTFGAGSRLTVL.